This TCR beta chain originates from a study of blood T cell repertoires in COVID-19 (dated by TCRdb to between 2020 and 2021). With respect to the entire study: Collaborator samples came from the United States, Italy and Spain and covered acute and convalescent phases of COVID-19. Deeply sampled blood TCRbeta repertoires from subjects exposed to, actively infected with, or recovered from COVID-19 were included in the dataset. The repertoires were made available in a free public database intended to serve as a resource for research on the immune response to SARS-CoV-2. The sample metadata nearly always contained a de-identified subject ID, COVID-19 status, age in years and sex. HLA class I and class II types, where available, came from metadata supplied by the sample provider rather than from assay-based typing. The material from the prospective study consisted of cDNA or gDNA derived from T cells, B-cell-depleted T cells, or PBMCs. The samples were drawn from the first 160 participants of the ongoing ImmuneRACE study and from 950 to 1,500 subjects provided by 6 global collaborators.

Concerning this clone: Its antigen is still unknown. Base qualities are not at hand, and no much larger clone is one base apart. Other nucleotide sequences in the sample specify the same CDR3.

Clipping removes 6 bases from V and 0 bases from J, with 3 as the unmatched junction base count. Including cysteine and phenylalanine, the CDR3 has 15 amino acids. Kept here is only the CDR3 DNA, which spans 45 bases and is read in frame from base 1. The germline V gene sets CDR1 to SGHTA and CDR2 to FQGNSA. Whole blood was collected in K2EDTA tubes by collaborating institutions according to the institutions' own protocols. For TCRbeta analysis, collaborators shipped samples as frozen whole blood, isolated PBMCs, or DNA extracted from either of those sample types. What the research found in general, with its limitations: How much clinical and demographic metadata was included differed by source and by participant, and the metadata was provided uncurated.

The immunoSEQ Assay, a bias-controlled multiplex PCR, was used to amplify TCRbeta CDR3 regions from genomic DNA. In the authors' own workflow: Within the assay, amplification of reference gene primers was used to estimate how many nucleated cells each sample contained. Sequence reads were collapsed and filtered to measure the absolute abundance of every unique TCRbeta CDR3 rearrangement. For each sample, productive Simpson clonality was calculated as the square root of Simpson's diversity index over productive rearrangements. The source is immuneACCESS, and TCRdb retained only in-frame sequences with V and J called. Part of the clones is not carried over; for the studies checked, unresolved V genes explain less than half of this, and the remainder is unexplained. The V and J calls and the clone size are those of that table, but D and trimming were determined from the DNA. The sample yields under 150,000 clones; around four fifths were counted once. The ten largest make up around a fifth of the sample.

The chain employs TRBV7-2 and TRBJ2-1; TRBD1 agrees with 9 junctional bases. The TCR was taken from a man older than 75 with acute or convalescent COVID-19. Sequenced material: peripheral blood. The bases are TGTGCCAGCAGTTTGGGACAGGGCTCCTACAATGAGCAGTTCTTC. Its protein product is CASSLGQGSYNEQFF.